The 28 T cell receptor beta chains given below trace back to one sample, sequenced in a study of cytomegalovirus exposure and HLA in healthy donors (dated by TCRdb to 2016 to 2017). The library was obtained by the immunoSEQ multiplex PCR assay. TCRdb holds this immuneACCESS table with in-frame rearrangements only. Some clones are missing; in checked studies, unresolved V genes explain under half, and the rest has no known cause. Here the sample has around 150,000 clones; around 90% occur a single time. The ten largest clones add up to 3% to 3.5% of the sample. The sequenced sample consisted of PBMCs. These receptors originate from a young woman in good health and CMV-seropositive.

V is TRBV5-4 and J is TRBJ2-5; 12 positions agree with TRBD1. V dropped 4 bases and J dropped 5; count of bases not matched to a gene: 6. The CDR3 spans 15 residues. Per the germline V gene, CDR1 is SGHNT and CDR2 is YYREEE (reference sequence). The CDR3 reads CASSDRDRGRETQYF. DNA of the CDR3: TGTGCCAGCAGCGACCGGGACAGGGGGCGGGAGACCCAGTACTTC.

The CDR3 DNA sequence: TGTGCCAGCAGCTTAGTCCCTGGGGGCCCGGAGACCCAGTACTTC. The encoded protein is CASSLVPGGPETQYF. J is TRBJ2-5 and V is TRBV7-2, with a possible D match to TRBD1 (6 bases). The CDR3 is 15 residues long. Trimming stripped 1 base from V and 5 bases from J, with 14 bases between. CDR1 is SGHTA and CDR2 is FQGNSA in the germline V gene.

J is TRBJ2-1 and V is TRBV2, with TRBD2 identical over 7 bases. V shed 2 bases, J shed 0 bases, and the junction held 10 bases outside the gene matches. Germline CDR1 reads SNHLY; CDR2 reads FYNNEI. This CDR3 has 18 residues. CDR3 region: CASSESPWGGSSYNEQFF. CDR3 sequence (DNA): TGTGCCAGCAGTGAAAGCCCCTGGGGCGGGAGCTCCTACAATGAGCAGTTCTTC.

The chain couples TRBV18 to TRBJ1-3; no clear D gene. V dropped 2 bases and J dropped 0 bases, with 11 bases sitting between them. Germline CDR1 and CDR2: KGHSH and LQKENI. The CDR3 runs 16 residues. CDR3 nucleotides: TGTGCCAGCTCACCAGTCGGAGCAAGCTCTGGAAACACCATATATTTT. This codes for CASSPVGASSGNTIYF.

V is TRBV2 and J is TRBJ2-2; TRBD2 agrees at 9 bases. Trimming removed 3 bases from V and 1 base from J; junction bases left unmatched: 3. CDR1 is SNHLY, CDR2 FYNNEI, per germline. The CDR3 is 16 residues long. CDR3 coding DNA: TGTGCCAGCAGTGAGGGCGGGAGGGAGAACACCGGGGAGCTGTTTTTT. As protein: CASSEGGRENTGELFF.

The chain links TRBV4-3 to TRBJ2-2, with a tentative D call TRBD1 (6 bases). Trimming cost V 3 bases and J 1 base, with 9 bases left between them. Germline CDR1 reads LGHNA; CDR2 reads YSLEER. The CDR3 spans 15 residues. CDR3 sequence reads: CASSQDRQNTGELFF. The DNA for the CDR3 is TGCGCCAGCAGCCAGGACAGACAGAACACCGGGGAGCTGTTTTTT.

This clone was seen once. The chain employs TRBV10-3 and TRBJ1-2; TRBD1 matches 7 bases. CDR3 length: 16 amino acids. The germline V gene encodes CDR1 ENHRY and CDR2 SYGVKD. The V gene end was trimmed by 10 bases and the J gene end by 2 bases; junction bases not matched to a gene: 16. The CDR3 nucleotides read TGTGCCACGGAAGAAACACAGGGGTCCTGGAACTATGGCTACACCTTC. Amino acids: CATEETQGSWNYGYTF.

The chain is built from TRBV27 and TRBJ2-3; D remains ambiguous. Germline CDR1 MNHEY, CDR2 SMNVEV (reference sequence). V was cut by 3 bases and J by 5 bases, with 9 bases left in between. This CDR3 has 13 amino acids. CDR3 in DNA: TGTGCCAGCAGTTTGGTGGGCCTAGATACGCAGTATTTT. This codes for CASSLVGLDTQYF.

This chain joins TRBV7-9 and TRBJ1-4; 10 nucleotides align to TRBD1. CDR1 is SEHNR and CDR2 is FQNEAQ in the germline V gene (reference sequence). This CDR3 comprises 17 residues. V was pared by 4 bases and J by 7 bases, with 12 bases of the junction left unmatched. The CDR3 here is CASSSSGTGVLSEKLFF. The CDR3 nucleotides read TGTGCCAGCAGCTCAAGCGGGACAGGGGTACTCAGTGAAAAACTGTTTTTT.

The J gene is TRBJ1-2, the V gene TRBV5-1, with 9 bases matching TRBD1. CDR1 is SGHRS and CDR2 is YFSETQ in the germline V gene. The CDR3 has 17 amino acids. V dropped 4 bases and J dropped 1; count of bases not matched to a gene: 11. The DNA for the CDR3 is TGCGCCAGCAGCGCGACCGGGACAGGGTTTTTTAACTATGGCTACACCTTC. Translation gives CASSATGTGFFNYGYTF.

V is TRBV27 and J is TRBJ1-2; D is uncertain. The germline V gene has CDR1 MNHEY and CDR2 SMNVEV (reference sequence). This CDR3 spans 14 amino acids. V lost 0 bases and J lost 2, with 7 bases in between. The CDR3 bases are TGTGCCAGCAGTTTATCGGGAGGGAACTATGGCTACACCTTC. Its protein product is CASSLSGGNYGYTF.

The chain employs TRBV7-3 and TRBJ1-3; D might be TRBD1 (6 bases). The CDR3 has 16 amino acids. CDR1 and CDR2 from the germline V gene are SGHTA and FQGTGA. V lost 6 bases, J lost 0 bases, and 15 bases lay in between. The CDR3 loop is CASSPDRPRSGNTIYF. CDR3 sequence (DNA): TGTGCCAGCAGTCCCGACAGGCCGCGCTCTGGAAACACCATATATTTT.

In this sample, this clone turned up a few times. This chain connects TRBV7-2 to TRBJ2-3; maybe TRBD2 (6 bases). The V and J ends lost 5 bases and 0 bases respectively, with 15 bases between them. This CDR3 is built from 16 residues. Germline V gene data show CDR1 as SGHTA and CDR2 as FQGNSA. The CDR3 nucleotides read TGTGCCAGCAGCCAATATAGCGGAACTAGCACAGATACGCAGTATTTT. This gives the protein CASSQYSGTSTDTQYF.

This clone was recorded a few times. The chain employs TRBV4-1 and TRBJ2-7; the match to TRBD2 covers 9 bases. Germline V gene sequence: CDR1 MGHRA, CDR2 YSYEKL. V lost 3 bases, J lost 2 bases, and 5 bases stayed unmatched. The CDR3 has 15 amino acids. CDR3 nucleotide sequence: TGCGCCAGCAGCCATTGGCTAGCGGGGACCTACGAGCAGTACTTC. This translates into CASSHWLAGTYEQYF.

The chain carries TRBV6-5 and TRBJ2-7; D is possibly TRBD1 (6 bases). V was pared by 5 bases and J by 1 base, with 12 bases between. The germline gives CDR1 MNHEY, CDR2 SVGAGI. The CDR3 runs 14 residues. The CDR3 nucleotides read TGTGCCAGCAGTCTCGACAGGCCTTCCTACGAGCAGTACTTC. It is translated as CASSLDRPSYEQYF.

Here the CDR3 reads CASRRRGSGGLYGYTF. CDR3 sequence (DNA): TGTGCCAGCAGACGCCGTGGGAGCGGGGGCCTCTATGGCTACACCTTC. The rearrangement links TRBV28 to TRBJ1-2; possible D gene TRBD1, 6 bases. The CDR3 is 16 amino acids. Germline V CDR1 and CDR2: MDHEN, SYDVKM. V lost 6 bases, J lost 4 bases, and 21 bases lay in between.

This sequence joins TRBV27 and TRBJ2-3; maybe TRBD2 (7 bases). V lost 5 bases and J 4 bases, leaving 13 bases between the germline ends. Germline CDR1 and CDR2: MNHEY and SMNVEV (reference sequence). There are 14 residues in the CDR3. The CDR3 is CASSVGGLADTQYF. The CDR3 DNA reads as TGTGCCAGCAGTGTCGGGGGGCTGGCAGATACGCAGTATTTT.

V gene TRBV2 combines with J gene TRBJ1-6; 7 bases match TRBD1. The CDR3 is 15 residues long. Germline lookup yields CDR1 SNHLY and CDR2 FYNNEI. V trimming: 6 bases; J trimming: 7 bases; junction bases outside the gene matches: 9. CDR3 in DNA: TGTGCCAGCAGAGACAGGGATTATACAAATTCACCCCTCCACTTT. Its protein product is CASRDRDYTNSPLHF.

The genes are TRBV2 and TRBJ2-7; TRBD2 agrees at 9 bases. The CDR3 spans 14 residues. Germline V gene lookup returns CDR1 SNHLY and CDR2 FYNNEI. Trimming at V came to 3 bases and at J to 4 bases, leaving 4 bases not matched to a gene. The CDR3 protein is CASSEASGDYEQYF. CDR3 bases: TGTGCCAGCAGTGAGGCTAGCGGGGATTACGAGCAGTACTTC. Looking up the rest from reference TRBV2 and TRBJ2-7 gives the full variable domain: EPEVTQTPSHQVTQMGQEVILRCVPISNHLYFYWYRQILGQKVEFLVSFYNNEISEKSEIFDDQFSVERPDGSNFTLKIRSTKLEDSAMYFCASSEASGDYEQYFGPGTRLTVT.

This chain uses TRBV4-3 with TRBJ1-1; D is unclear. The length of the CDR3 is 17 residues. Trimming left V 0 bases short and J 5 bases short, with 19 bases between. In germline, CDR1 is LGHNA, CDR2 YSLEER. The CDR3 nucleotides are TGCGCCAGCAGCCAAGATGAGGGATCGGGGTCGAAGACTGAAGCTTTCTTT. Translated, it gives CASSQDEGSGSKTEAFF.

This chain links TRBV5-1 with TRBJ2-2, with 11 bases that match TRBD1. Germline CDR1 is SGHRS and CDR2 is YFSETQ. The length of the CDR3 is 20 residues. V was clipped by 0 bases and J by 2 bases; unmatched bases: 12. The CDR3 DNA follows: TGCGCCAGCAGCTTGGGCGGGGCGTCGGACAGGGGGCTTAACACCGGGGAGCTGTTTTTT. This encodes CASSLGGASDRGLNTGELFF.

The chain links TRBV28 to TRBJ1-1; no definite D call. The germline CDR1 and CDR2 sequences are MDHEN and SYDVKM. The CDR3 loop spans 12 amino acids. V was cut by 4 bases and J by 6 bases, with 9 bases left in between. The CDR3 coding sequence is TGTGCCAGCAGTTCGGAGAGAGCTGAAGCTTTCTTT. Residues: CASSSERAEAFF.

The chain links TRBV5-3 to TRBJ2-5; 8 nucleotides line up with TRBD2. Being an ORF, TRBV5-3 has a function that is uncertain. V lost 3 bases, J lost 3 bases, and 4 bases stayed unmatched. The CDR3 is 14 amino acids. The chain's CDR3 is CARSSPGGEETQYF. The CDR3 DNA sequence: TGTGCCAGAAGCTCACCCGGGGGGGAAGAGACCCAGTACTTC.

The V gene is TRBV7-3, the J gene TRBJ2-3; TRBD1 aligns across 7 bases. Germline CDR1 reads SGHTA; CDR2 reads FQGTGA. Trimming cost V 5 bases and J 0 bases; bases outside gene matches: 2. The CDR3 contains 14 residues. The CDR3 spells CASSDRASTDTQYF. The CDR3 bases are TGTGCCAGCAGCGACAGGGCCAGCACAGATACGCAGTATTTT.

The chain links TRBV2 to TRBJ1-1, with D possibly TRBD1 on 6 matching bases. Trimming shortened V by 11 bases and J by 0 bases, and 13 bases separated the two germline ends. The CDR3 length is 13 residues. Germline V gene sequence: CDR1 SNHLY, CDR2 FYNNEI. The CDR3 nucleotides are TGTGCCCGAGGACAGAAGATGAACACTGAAGCTTTCTTT. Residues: CARGQKMNTEAFF.

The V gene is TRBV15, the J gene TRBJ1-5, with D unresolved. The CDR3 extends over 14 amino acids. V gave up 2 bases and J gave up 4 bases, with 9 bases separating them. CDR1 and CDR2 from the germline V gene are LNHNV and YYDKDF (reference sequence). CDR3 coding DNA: TGTGCCACCAGCAGAATAGACGGGAATCAGCCCCAGCATTTT. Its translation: CATSRIDGNQPQHF.

The CDR3 DNA is TGTGCCAGCAGCAGCGGGAGTATGACCCAGTACTTC. It yields the protein CASSSGSMTQYF. The V gene is TRBV28, the J gene TRBJ2-5; 8 bases are shared with TRBD2. V trimming: 6 bases; J trimming: 7 bases; junction bases outside the gene matches: 4. This CDR3 is 12 amino acids long. Per the germline V gene, CDR1 is MDHEN and CDR2 is SYDVKM. The variable domain in full, with the rest retrieved from reference TRBV28 and TRBJ2-5, is DVKVTQSSRYLVKRTGEKVFLECVQDMDHENMFWYRQDPGLGLRLIYFSYDVKMKEKGDIPEGYSVSREKKERFSLILESASTNQTSMYLCASSSGSMTQYFGPGTRLLVL.

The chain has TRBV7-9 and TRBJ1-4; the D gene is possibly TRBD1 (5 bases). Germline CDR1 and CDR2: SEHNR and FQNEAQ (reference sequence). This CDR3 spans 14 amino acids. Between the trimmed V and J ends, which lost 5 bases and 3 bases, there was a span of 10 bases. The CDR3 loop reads CASSPPGANEKLFF. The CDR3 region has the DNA TGTGCCAGCAGCCCCCCGGGGGCTAATGAAAAACTGTTTTTT.